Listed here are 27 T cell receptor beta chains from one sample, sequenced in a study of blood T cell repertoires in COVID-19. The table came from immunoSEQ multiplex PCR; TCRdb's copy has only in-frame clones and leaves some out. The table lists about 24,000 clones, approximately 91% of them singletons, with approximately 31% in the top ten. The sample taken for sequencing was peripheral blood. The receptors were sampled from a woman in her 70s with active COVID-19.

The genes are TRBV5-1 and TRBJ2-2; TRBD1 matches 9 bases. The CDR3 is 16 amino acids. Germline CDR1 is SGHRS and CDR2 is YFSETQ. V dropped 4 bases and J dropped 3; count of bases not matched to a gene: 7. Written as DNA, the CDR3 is TGCGCCAGCAGCCAGTCCGGGACAGGGCACACCGGGGAGCTGTTTTTT. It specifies CASSQSGTGHTGELFF.

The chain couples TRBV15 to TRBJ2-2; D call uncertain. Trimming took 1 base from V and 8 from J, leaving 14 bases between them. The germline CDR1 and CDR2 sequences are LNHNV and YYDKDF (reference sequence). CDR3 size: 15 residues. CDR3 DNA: TGTGCCACCAGCAGAGGGGCTGGGTTCCCGGGGGAGCTGTTTTTT. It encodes CATSRGAGFPGELFF.

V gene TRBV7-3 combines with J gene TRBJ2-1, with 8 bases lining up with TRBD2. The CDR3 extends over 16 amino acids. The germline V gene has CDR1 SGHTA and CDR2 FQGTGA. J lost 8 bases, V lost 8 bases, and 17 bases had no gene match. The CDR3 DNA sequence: TGTGCCAGCTCCGGCGGAGGGACTAGTCGATTCTATGAGCAGTTCTTC. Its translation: CASSGGGTSRFYEQFF.

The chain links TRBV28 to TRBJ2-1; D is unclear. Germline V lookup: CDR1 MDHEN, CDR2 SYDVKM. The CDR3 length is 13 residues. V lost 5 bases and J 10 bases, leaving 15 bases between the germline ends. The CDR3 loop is CASSIRIAGEQFF. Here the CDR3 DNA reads TGTGCCAGCAGTATCCGGATAGCTGGGGAGCAGTTCTTC.

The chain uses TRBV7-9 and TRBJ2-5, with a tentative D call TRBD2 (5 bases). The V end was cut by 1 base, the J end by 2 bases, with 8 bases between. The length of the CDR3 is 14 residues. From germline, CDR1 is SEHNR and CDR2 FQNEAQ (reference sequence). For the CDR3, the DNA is TGTGCCAGCAGCTTAGTTGGCGGGCAAGAGACCCAGTACTTC. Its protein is CASSLVGGQETQYF. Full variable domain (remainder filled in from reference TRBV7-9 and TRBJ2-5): DTGVSQNPRHKITKRGQNVTFRCDPISEHNRLYWYRQTLGQGPEFLTYFQNEAQLEKSRLLSDRFSAERPKGSFSTLEIQRTEQGDSAMYLCASSLVGGQETQYFGPGTRLLVL.

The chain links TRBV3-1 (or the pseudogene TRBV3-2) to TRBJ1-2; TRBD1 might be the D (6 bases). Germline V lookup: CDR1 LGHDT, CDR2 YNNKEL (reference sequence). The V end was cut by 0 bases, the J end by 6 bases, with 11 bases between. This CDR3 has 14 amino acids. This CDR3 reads CASSQDHRVHGYTF. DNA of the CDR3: TGTGCCAGCAGCCAAGATCACAGGGTACATGGCTACACCTTC.

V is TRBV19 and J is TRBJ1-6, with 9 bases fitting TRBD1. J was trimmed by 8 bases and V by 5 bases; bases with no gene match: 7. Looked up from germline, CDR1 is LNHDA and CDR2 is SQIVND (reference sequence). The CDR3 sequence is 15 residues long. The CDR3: CASSPTGGGYSPLHF. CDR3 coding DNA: TGTGCCAGTAGTCCGACAGGGGGAGGATATTCACCCCTCCACTTT.

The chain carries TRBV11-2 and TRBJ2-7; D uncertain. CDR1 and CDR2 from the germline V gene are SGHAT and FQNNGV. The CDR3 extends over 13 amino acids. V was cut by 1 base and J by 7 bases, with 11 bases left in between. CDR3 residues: CASSLAVVEEQYF. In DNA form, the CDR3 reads TGTGCCAGCAGCTTAGCCGTAGTAGAGGAGCAGTACTTC. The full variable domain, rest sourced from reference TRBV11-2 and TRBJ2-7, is EAGVAQSPRYKIIEKRQSVAFWCNPISGHATLYWYQQILGQGPKLLIQFQNNGVVDDSQLPKDRFSAERLKGVDSTLKIQPAKLEDSAVYLCASSLAVVEEQYFGPGTRLTVT.

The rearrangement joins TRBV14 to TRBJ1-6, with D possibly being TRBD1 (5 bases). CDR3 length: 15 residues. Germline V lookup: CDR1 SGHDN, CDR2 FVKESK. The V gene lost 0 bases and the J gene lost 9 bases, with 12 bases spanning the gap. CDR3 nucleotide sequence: TGTGCCAGCAGCCAAGAGGGCAGGGTAGCTTCACCCCTCCACTTT. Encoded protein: CASSQEGRVASPLHF.

The CDR3 bases are TGTGCCAGCAGTGATCGACTAGCGGGGAGGGAGACCCAGTACTTC. This encodes CASSDRLAGRETQYF. The chain joins TRBV6-1 to TRBJ2-5, with 11 nucleotides matching TRBD2. Trimming cost V 3 bases and J 5 bases; bases outside gene matches: 5. The CDR3 is made up of 15 amino acids. Germline values: CDR1 MNHNS, CDR2 SASEGT.

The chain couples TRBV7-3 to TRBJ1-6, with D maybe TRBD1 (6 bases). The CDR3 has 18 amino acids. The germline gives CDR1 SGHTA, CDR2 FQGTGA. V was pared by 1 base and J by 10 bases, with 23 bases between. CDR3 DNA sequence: TGTGCCAGCAGCTTAATCAACTTTGGGGACACGGTAAACTCACCCCTCCACTTT. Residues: CASSLINFGDTVNSPLHF.

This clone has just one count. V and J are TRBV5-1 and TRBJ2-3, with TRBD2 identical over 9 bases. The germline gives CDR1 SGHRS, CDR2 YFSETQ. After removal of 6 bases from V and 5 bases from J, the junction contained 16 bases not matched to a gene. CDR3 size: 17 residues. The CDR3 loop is CASTLLAGPPAGDTQYF. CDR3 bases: TGCGCCAGCACCTTACTAGCGGGTCCCCCAGCAGGAGATACGCAGTATTTT.

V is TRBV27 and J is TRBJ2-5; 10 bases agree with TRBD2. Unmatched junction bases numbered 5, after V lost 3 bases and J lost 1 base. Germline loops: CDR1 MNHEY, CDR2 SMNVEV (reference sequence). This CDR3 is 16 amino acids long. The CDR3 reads CASSFVRTSGQETQYF. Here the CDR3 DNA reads TGTGCCAGCAGTTTCGTCAGGACTAGCGGCCAAGAGACCCAGTACTTC.

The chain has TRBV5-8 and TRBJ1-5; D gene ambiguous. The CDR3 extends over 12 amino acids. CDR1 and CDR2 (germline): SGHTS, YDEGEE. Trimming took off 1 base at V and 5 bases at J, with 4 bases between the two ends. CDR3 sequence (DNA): TGTGCCAGCAGCTTGAGAGATCAGCCCCAGCATTTT. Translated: CASSLRDQPQHF.

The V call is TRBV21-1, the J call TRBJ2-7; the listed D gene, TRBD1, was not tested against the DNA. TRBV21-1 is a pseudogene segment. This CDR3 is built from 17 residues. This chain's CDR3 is CASSKTRRDRGRYEQYF. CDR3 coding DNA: TGTGCCAGCAGCAAAACCCGGCGGGACAGGGGGCGCTACGAGCAGTACTTC.

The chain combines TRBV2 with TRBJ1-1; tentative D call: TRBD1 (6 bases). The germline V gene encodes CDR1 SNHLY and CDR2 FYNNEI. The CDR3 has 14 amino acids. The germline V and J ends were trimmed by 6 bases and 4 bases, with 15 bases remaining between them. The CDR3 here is CASSLQGSGTEAFF. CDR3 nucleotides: TGTGCCAGCAGCCTACAGGGTTCGGGCACTGAAGCTTTCTTT.

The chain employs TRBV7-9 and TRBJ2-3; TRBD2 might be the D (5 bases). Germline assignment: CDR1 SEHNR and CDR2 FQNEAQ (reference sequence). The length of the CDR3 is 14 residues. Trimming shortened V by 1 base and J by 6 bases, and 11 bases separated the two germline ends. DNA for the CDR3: TGTGCCAGCAGCTTAGGATGGGGAGTGGATACGCAGTATTTT. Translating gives CASSLGWGVDTQYF.

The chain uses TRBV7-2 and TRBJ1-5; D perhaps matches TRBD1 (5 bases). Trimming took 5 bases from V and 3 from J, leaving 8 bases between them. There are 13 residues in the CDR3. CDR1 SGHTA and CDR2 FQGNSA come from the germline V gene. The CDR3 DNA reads TGTGCCAGCAGCCGGGACTTCAATCAGCCCCAGCATTTT. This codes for CASSRDFNQPQHF.

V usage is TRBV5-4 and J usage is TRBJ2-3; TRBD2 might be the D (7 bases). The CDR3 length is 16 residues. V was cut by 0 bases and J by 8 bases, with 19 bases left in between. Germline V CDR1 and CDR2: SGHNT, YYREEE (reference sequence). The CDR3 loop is CASSLGGPRGGGTQYF. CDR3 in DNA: TGTGCCAGCAGCTTGGGAGGGCCCAGGGGCGGGGGTACGCAGTATTTT.

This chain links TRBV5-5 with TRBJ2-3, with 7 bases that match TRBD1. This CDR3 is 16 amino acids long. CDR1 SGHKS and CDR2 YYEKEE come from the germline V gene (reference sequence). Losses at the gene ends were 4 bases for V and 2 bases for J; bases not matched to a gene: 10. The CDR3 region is CASSRVGQTYTDTQYF. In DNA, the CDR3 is TGTGCCAGCAGCAGGGTGGGACAGACGTACACAGATACGCAGTATTTT. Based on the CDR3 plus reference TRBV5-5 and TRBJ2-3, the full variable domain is DAGVTQSPTHLIKTRGQQVTLRCSPISGHKSVSWYQQVLGQGPQFIFQYYEKEERGRGNFPDRFSARQFPNYSSELNVNALLLGDSALYLCASSRVGQTYTDTQYFGPGTRLTVL.

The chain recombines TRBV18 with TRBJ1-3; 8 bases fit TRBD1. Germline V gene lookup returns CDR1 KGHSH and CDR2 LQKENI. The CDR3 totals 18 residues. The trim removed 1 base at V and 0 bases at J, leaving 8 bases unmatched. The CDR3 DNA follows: TGTGCCAGCTCACCACGGTCGACAGGGGCCGGCTCTGGAAACACCATATATTTT. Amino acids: CASSPRSTGAGSGNTIYF.

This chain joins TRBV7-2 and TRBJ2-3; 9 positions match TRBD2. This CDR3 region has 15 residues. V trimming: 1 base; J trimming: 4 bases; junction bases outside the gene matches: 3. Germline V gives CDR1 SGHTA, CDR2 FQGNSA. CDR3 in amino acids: CASSLVSGGADTQYF. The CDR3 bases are TGTGCCAGCAGCTTAGTTAGCGGGGGCGCAGATACGCAGTATTTT.

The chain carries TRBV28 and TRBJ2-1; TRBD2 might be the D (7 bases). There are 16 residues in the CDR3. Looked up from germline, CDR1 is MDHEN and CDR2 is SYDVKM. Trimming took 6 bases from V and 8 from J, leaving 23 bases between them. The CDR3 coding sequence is TGTGCCAGCAGGCTATCGTCACGGGGGGCCATCTATGAGCAGTTCTTC. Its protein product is CASRLSSRGAIYEQFF.

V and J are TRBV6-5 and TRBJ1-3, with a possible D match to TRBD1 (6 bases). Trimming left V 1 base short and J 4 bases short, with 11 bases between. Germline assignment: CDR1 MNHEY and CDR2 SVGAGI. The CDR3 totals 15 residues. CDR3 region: CASSYFTGSGNTIYF. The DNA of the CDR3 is TGTGCCAGCAGTTACTTTACAGGGTCCGGAAACACCATATATTTT.

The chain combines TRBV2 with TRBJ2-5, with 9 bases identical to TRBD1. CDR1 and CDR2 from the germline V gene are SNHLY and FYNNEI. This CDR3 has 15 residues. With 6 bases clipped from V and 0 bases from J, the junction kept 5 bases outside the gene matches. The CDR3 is CASRTDRGHQETQYF. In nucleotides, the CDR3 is TGTGCCAGCAGGACGGACAGGGGCCACCAAGAGACCCAGTACTTC.

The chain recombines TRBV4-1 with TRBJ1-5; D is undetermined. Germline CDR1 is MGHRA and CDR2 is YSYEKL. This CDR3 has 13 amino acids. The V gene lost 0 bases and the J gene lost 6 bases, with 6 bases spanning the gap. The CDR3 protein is CASSQDVGQPQHF. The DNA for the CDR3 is TGCGCCAGCAGCCAAGATGTCGGTCAGCCCCAGCATTTT.

CDR3 sequence: CASSLGQGFGNQPQHF. For the CDR3, the DNA is TGTGCCAGCAGCTTAGGACAGGGATTCGGCAATCAGCCCCAGCATTTT. V is TRBV7-8 and J is TRBJ1-5; 7 bases are a match to TRBD1. The CDR3 is 16 amino acids. CDR1 is SGHVS, CDR2 FQNEAQ, per germline. V trimming: 1 base; J trimming: 2 bases; junction bases outside the gene matches: 5. Complete variable domain (other parts from reference TRBV7-8 and TRBJ1-5): GAGVSQSPRYKVAKRGQDVALRCDPISGHVSLFWYQQALGQGPEFLTYFQNEAQLDKSGLPSDRFFAERPEGSVSTLKIQRTQQEDSAVYLCASSLGQGFGNQPQHFGDGTRLSIL.